The sequence of this T cell receptor (beta chain) was determined in a study of response to subunit inactivated influenza vaccine. On this clonotype: Its antigen is still unknown.

Via MiXCR, TCRdb re-called the RT-PCR reads, giving one row per CDR3 protein. The data hold hundreds of thousands of distinct CDR3 sequences, with about 25% observed a single time. The CDR3 is 14 residues long. In germline, CDR1 is KGHSH, CDR2 LQKENI. Trimming pared 1 base from V and 4 bases from J, leaving 11 bases between. Study-level points and caveats: Authors suggested each seasonal influenza vaccination recruits few new T cells.

This sequence originates from a man aged 50 to 59 who received an inactivated influenza vaccine. The rearrangement uses TRBV18 and TRBJ2-7, with a weak D call TRBD2 (6 bases). This specimen consisted of CD4+ T cells sorted from PBMCs, obtained 5 days after vaccination. Here the CDR3 DNA reads TGTGCCAGCTCACCACTGGGGGAGGTTTACGAGCAGTACTTC. Its translation: CASSPLGEVYEQYF.